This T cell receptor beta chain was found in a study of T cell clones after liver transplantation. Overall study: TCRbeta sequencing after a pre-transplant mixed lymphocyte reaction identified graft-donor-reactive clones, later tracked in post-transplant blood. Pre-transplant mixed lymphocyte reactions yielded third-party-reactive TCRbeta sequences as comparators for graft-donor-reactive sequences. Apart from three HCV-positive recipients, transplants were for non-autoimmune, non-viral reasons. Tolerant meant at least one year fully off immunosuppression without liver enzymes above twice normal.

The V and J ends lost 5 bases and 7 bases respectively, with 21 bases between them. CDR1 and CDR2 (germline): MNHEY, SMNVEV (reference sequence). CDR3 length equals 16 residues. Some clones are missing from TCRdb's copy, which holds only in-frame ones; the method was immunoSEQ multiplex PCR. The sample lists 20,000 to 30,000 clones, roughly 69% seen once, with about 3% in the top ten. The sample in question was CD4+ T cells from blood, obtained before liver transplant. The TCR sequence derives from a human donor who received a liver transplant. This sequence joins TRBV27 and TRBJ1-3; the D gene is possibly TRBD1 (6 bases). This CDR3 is CASSPFRGTMGNTIYF. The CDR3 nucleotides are TGTGCCAGCAGTCCTTTTAGGGGGACAATGGGCAACACCATATATTTT.